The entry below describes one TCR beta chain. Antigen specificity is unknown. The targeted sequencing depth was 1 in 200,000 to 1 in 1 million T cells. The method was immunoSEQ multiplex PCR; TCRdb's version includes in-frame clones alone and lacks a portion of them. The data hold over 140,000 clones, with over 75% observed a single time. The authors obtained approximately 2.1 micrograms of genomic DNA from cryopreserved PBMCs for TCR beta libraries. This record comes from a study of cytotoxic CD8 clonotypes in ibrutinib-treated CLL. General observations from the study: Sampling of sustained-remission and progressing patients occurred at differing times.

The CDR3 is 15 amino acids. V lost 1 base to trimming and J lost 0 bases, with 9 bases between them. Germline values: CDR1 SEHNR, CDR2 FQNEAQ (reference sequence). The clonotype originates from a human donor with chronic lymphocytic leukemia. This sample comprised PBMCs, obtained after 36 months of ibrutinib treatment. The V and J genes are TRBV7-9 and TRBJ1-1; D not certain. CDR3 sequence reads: CASSLVGGLNTEAFF. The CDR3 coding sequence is TGTGCCAGCAGCTTAGTGGGCGGATTGAACACTGAAGCTTTCTTT.